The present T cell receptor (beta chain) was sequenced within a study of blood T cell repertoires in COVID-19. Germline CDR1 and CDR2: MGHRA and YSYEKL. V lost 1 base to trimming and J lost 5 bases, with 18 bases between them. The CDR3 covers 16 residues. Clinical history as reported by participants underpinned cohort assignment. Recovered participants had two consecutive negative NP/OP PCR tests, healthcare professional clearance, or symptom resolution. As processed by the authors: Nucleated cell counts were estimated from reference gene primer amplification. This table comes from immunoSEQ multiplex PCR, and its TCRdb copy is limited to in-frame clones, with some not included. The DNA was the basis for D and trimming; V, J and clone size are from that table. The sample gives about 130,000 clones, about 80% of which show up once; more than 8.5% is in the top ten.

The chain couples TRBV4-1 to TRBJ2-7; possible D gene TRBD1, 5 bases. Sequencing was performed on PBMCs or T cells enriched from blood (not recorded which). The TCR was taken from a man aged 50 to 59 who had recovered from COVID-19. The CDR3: CASSQGARVRGDEQYF. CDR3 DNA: TGCGCCAGCAGCCAAGGAGCCAGGGTGAGAGGCGACGAGCAGTACTTC.